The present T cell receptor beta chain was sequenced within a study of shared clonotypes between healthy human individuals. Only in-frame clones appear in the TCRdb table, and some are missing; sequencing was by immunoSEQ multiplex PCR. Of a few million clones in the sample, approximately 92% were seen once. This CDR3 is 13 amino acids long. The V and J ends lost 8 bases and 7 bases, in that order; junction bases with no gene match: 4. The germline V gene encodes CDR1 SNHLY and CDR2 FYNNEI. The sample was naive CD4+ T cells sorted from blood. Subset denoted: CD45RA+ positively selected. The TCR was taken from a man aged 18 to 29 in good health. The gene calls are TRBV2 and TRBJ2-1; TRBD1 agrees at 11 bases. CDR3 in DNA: TGTGCCAGCCGGGACAGGGGGGAGAATGAGCAGTTCTTC. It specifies CASRDRGENEQFF.